This paragraph covers one T cell receptor (beta chain) sequence. Its antigen is as yet unknown. Looked up from germline, CDR1 is MNHEY and CDR2 is SVGAGI. The germline V and J ends were trimmed by 6 bases and 3 bases, with 14 bases remaining between them. The CDR3 length is 14 residues. The data were taken from a study of CD8+ T cells in alopecia areata. Study-wide results and caveats: Relative to mice, TCR sharing across patients was less clear, a difference possibly HLA-related.

cDNA reverse transcribed from extracted RNA served as the sequencing template. Method: immunoSEQ multiplex PCR; TCRdb's copy keeps in-frame clones and lacks some. The table includes over 100,000 clones, 50% to 55% detected once. Treatment in this sample: oral pan-JAK inhibitor, 5-10 mg twice daily. This material consisted of CD4+ T cells sorted from blood, taken at week 4, from a patient treated with tofacitinib. The TCR comes from a human donor with alopecia areata. The chain is built from TRBV6-5 and TRBJ1-1; D is perhaps TRBD1 (6 bases). CDR3 sequence (DNA): TGTGCCAGCAGCGCTACAGGGTTGGACACTGAAGCTTTCTTT. Amino acids: CASSATGLDTEAFF.